This TCR beta chain was identified during a study of blood T cell repertoires in COVID-19. Study summary: Acute and convalescent COVID-19 specimens originated in the United States, Italy and Spain. PBMCs, B-cell-depleted T cells, or T cells provided the cDNA or gDNA that made up the material.

Trimming removed 0 bases from V and 3 bases from J, with 12 bases in between. Germline V gene data show CDR1 as WSHSY and CDR2 as SAAADI. CDR3 size: 16 residues. Clones were sequenced by immunoSEQ multiplex PCR, and TCRdb holds only the in-frame ones, with some missing. This sample has under 200,000 clones; 82% occur once, and the top ten carry roughly 5%. Participant ages covered about 18 to 95 years across about 22 US areas. Participants had their cohort set by participant-reported clinical history. The sequencing sample was made of PBMCs or T cells enriched from blood (not recorded which). This sequence joins TRBV10-2 and TRBJ1-5, with D tentatively TRBD1 (6 bases). This sequence originates from a woman between 55 and 75 years old with acute COVID-19. Written as DNA, the CDR3 is TGCGCCAGCAGTGAGTCGGGCCAGGGGTTCAATCAGCCCCAGCATTTT. This gives the protein CASSESGQGFNQPQHF.